This record looks at one T cell receptor beta chain sequence and its context. Germline V gene data show CDR1 as SEHNR and CDR2 as FQNEAQ (reference sequence). The J segment lost 0 bases and the V segment lost 8 bases, leaving 14 bases of the junction unmatched. The length of the CDR3 is 17 residues. The sample is drawn from a study of blood T cell repertoires in COVID-19. Overall study: Specimens from acute and convalescent COVID-19 originated in the United States, Italy and Spain. From T cells, B-cell-depleted T cells, or PBMCs came the material, which was cDNA or gDNA.

The protocol was immunoSEQ multiplex PCR, while the TCRdb copy is restricted to in-frame clones and leaves out a portion. The data contain fewer than 250,000 clones, 85% to 90% of them seen just once; the ten biggest clones take up roughly 4.2%. Sequencing was done on a sample of peripheral blood. This chain links TRBV7-9 with TRBJ1-2; 8 nucleotides match TRBD1. The clonotype originates from a man aged 50 to 60 with acute or convalescent COVID-19. DNA of the CDR3: TGTGCCAGCGGGGGACAGGCGACAAGTTCAACTAACTATGGCTACACCTTC. Translated, it gives CASGGQATSSTNYGYTF.